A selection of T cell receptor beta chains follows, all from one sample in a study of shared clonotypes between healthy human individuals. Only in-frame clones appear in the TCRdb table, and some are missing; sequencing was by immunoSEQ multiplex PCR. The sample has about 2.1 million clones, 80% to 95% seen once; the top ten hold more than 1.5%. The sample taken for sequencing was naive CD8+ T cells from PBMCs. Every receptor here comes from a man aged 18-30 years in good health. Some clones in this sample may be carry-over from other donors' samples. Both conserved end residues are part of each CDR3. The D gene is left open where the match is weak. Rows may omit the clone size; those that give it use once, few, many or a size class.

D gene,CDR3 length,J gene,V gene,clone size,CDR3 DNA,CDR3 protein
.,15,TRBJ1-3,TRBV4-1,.,TGCGCCAGCAGCCAAGATCGTGGCAGGGGTAACACCATATATTTT,CASSQDRGRGNTIYF
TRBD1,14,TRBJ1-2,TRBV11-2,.,TGTGCCAGCAGCTTAGGACAGGGAAACTATGGCTACACCTTC,CASSLGQGNYGYTF
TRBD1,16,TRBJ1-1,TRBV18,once,TGTGCCAGCTCACCAGACGGGACAGGGTGGATCACTGAAGCTTTCTTT,CASSPDGTGWITEAFF
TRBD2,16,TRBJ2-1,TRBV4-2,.,TGTGCCAGCAGCCAAGATCGGCTAGCGGGGGAGTATGAGCAGTTCTTC,CASSQDRLAGEYEQFF
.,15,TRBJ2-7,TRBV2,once,TGTGCCAGCAGTGGTCGGCAGGGCCCTTCCTACGAGCAGTACTTC,CASSGRQGPSYEQYF
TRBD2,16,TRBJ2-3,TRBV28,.,TGTGCCAGCAGTTTATATAGCGGGATTGCCACAGATACGCAGTATTTT,CASSLYSGIATDTQYF
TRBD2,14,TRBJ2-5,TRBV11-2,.,TGTGCCAGCAGCTTATTCGCGGGAGTAGAGACCCAGTACTTC,CASSLFAGVETQYF
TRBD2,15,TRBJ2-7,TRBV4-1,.,TGCGCCAGCAGGGCTGGACTAGCGGTGACCTACGAGCAGTACTTC,CASRAGLAVTYEQYF
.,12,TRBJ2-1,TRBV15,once,TGTGCCACCAGCAGAGCCCCACATGAGCAGTTCTTC,CATSRAPHEQFF
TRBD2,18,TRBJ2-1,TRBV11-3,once,TGTGCCAGCAGCTTAGGGGGACTAGCGGGAGTCGTCCACAATGAGCAGTTCTTC,CASSLGGLAGVVHNEQFF
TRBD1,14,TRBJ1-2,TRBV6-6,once,TGTGCCAGCAGTTACTCGGAGGGGGCTGGTGGCTACACCTTC,CASSYSEGAGGYTF
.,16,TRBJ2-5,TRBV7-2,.,TGTGCCAGCAGCATGCGGGGAGGGGGCGGCTGGGAGACCCAGTACTTC,CASSMRGGGGWETQYF
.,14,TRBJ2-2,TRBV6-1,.,TGTGCCAGCATCCCGGCACGAGAGGCCGGGGAGCTGTTTTTT,CASIPAREAGELFF
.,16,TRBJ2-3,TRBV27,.,TGTGCCAGCAGTTTGGGGCTAGCCCCGATCACAGATACGCAGTATTTT,CASSLGLAPITDTQYF
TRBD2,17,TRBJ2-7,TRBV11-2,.,TGTGCCAGCAGCTTTAGCCCTAGCGGGAGAGAGGGGCGCGAGCAGTACTTC,CASSFSPSGREGREQYF
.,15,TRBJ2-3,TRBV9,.,TGTGCCAGCAGCGTAGGGGCTAGCACATCAGATACGCAGTATTTT,CASSVGASTSDTQYF
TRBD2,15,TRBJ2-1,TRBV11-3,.,TGTGCCAGCAGCCAAAGGACTAGCGGTCACAATGAGCAGTTCTTC,CASSQRTSGHNEQFF
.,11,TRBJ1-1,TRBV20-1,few,TGCAGTGCTAGAGAGGGGGGGTTGGCTTTCTTT,CSAREGGLAFF
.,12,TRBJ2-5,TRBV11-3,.,TGTGCCAGCAGCTCAGAAGGGGAGACCCAGTACTTC,CASSSEGETQYF
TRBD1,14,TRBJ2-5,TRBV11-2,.,TGTGCCAGCAGGGACAGGGCCGAGAGGGGGACCCAGTACTTC,CASRDRAERGTQYF
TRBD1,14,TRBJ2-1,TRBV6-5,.,TGTGCCAGTATAGGGACAGGGCCCAACAATGAGCAGTTCTTC,CASIGTGPNNEQFF
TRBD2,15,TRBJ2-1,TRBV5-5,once,TGTGCCAGCGCGAATCCCGGGACTAGCGGGAATGAGCAGTTCTTC,CASANPGTSGNEQFF
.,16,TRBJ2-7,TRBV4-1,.,TGCGCCAGCAGCCAAGTTGGTGGGATTGGGGATTACGAGCAGTACTTC,CASSQVGGIGDYEQYF
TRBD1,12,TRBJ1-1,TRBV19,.,TGTGCCAGTAGGACAGGGGGAACTGAAGCTTTCTTT,CASRTGGTEAFF
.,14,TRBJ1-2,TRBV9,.,TGTGCCAGCAGCGTAGGGAACGGCTTTTCTGGCTACACCTTC,CASSVGNGFSGYTF
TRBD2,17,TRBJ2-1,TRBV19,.,TGTGCCAGTAGTATTGGGGGGCCGGGACTAGCGTACAATGAGCAGTTCTTC,CASSIGGPGLAYNEQFF